The 26 T cell receptor beta chains in this list originate from one sample, sequenced in a study of blood T cells in healthy people across ages. A second PCR of 7 to 11 cycles used a sample-barcoded 5' primer and a J-beta primer mix. TCRdb re-called the 5' RACE reads through MiXCR, storing one row per CDR3 protein. The data show around 800,000 distinct CDR3 sequences, more than 35% seen once. Sequencing was performed on blood. All receptors derive from a man older than 75 in good health.

The V gene is TRBV5-6, the J gene TRBJ1-2; 9 positions agree with TRBD1. Germline CDR1 is SGHDT and CDR2 is YYEEEE. The CDR3 covers 16 residues. V gave up 6 bases and J gave up 4 bases; unmatched junction bases: 13. In nucleotides, the CDR3 is TGTGCCAGCACTAACACCCTGGGACAGGGTTCCTATGGCTACACCTTC. Translated: CASTNTLGQGSYGYTF.

Concerning this clonotype itself: The germline gene is not matched at one end of the junction; a read error may be the cause. This chain links TRBV2 with TRBJ1-4; 7 bases are a match to TRBD1. Germline lookup yields CDR1 SNHLY and CDR2 FYNNEI. This CDR3 region has 14 residues. The CDR3 sequence is CASREGGPNEKLFF. The CDR3 DNA reads as TGTGCCAGCAGAGAAGGGGGCCCTAATGAAAAACTGTTTTTT.

The chain recombines TRBV7-3 with TRBJ2-3; 10 nucleotides agree with TRBD2. The CDR3 is made up of 15 amino acids. CDR1 SGHTA and CDR2 FQGTGA come from the germline V gene. The V and J ends lost 5 bases and 6 bases, in that order; junction bases with no gene match: 8. In DNA form, the CDR3 reads TGTGCCAGCAGCAAAAGCGGGACTAGCGCTGATACGCAGTATTTT. Protein sequence: CASSKSGTSADTQYF.

The chain carries TRBV27 and TRBJ2-7; a weak D match, TRBD2 (5 bases). Deletions cut 4 bases from V and 0 bases from J, with 13 bases between. Germline V CDR1 and CDR2: MNHEY, SMNVEV (reference sequence). This CDR3 region has 15 residues. CDR3 loop: CASSSPAGNSYEQYF. In nucleotides, the CDR3 is TGTGCCAGCAGTTCCCCCGCGGGTAACTCCTACGAGCAGTACTTC.

Comment on this clonotype: A much larger clone sits a single nucleotide away, making a read error possible. This chain links TRBV5-1 with TRBJ2-7; D is possibly TRBD1 (5 bases). The CDR3 is made up of 15 amino acids. With 6 bases removed from V and 7 bases from J, the gap between germline ends came to 23 bases. Germline CDR1 is SGHRS and CDR2 is YFSETQ. In nucleotides, the CDR3 is TGCGCCAGCACCCCAGGGCAGGGCGGCTACAATGAGCAGTACTTC. Its translation: CASTPGQGGYNEQYF.

The chain has TRBV7-2 and TRBJ1-2, with unresolved D. The germline V gene has CDR1 SGHTA and CDR2 FQGNSA. The CDR3 has 15 amino acids. Trimming shortened V by 5 bases and J by 8 bases, and 21 bases separated the two germline ends. DNA for the CDR3: TGTGCCAGCAGCCTCACGCCGGGTTCTTCGGACGGCTACACCTTC. This encodes CASSLTPGSSDGYTF.

The J gene is TRBJ2-3, the V gene TRBV28; TRBD2 might be the D (5 bases). The germline V and J ends were trimmed by 7 bases and 4 bases, with 18 bases remaining between them. This CDR3 spans 15 amino acids. Germline V lookup: CDR1 MDHEN, CDR2 SYDVKM. CDR3: CASMPWRTAADTQYF. The CDR3 bases are TGTGCCAGCATGCCGTGGAGGACTGCCGCAGATACGCAGTATTTT.

This clonotype was seen a few times. The chain combines TRBV5-1 with TRBJ2-5; D is possibly TRBD1 (6 bases). Trimming stripped 3 bases from V and 2 bases from J, with 14 bases between. Germline values: CDR1 SGHRS, CDR2 YFSETQ. The CDR3 is 15 residues long. CDR3 coding DNA: TGCGCCAGCAGCTATGGACAGACATTTCAAGAGACCCAGTACTTC. Amino acids: CASSYGQTFQETQYF.

The chain is built from TRBV20-1 and TRBJ1-6; D is ambiguous. This CDR3 comprises 15 residues. Trimming took off 1 base at V and 1 base at J, with 8 bases between the two ends. CDR1 DFQATT and CDR2 SNEGSKA come from the germline V gene (reference sequence). CDR3 region: CSARGGNSYNSPLHF. The CDR3 DNA sequence: TGCAGTGCTAGAGGAGGGAATTCCTATAATTCACCCCTCCACTTT.

Points on this clonotype: A clone one base away is much larger, so this may be a read error. The chain couples TRBV7-2 to TRBJ2-3, with TRBD2 as a possible D gene (6 bases). This CDR3 has 15 residues. Germline CDR1 is SGHTA and CDR2 is FQGNSA. DNA for the CDR3: TGTGCCAGCAGCTTAGGGGCGCGGGGCACAGGTACGCAGTATTTT. Translated: CASSLGARGTGTQYF.

In its sample, this clonotype was seen a few times. The chain uses TRBV28 and TRBJ2-7; D may match TRBD1 or TRBD2 (5 bases each). The CDR3 loop spans 13 amino acids. The V end lost 6 bases, the J end lost 7 bases, and 16 bases lay between the germline ends. Germline-derived CDR1 and CDR2 are MDHEN and SYDVKM. As DNA, the CDR3 is TGTGCCAGCAGCTACGGGGCCTTAAAGGAGCAGTACTTC. This translates into CASSYGALKEQYF. The whole variable domain, remainder taken from reference TRBV28 and TRBJ2-7, is DVKVTQSSRYLVKRTGEKVFLECVQDMDHENMFWYRQDPGLGLRLIYFSYDVKMKEKGDIPEGYSVSREKKERFSLILESASTNQTSMYLCASSYGALKEQYFGPGTRLTVT.

CDR3 sequence: CASSLASAGGTYNEQFF. DNA of the CDR3: TGTGCCAGCAGCTTAGCGTCGGCAGGGGGCACCTACAATGAGCAGTTCTTC. The chain is built from TRBV7-8 and TRBJ2-1; 8 nucleotides line up with TRBD1. In germline, CDR1 is SGHVS, CDR2 FQNEAQ. With V trimmed by 0 bases and J by 2 bases, 6 bases remained unmatched. The CDR3 loop spans 17 amino acids. The variable domain in full, completed from reference TRBV7-8 and TRBJ2-1, reads GAGVSQSPRYKVAKRGQDVALRCDPISGHVSLFWYQQALGQGPEFLTYFQNEAQLDKSGLPSDRFFAERPEGSVSTLKIQRTQQEDSAVYLCASSLASAGGTYNEQFFGPGTRLTVL.

The rearrangement joins TRBV15 to TRBJ2-2; 9 bases match TRBD2. V shed 5 bases and J 6 bases; nucleotides not matched to a gene: 7. The germline V gene has CDR1 LNHNV and CDR2 YYDKDF (reference sequence). This CDR3 comprises 15 residues. The DNA for the CDR3 is TGTGCCACCAGCCTTAGCGGGAGAGGGGCCGGGGAGCTGTTTTTT. It translates to CATSLSGRGAGELFF.

The V gene is TRBV7-2, the J gene TRBJ2-3; TRBD2 matches 7 bases. Trimming took 4 bases from V and 5 from J; bases not matched to a gene: 18. The CDR3 length is 18 residues. Germline assignment: CDR1 SGHTA and CDR2 FQGNSA. The CDR3 is CASSSRSLAPQLGDTQYF. CDR3 nucleotide sequence: TGTGCCAGCAGCTCCCGCTCACTAGCGCCCCAACTTGGAGATACGCAGTATTTT.

The chain recombines TRBV18 with TRBJ2-1; 9 positions agree with TRBD1. The ends lost 3 bases at V and 0 bases at J; junction bases unmatched: 6. Germline V gene sequence: CDR1 KGHSH, CDR2 LQKENI. The CDR3 has 17 residues. CDR3 sequence (DNA): TGTGCCAGCTCACCGCGCACAGGGGGCGGCTCCTACAATGAGCAGTTCTTC. Translated: CASSPRTGGGSYNEQFF.

As for this clonotype: Relative to the germline gene, one junction end is altered; a read error may explain this. The V call is TRBV12-3 or TRBV12-4, the J call TRBJ2-3, with a tentative D call TRBD1 (6 bases). CDR3 length: 18 amino acids. The CDR3: CASSLDLTGGVRADAQYF. CDR3 nucleotides: TGTGCCAGCAGTTTAGACCTGACAGGAGGCGTCAGAGCAGATGCGCAGTATTTT.

A word on this clonotype: Germline and junction disagree at one end, which may indicate a read error. This chain joins TRBV6-2 or TRBV6-3 and TRBJ2-1, with 13 bases matching TRBD2. The CDR3 consists of 16 residues. Germline lookup yields CDR1 MNHEY and CDR2 SVGEGT. The CDR3 DNA follows: TGTACCAGCATCCCCTCAGGGACTAGCGGGACTAATGAACAGTTCTTC. Amino acids: CTSIPSGTSGTNEQFF.

About this clonotype itself: The junction does not match germline at one end; this may be a read error. The V call is TRBV7-2, the J call TRBJ2-1; 9 positions agree with TRBD2. Germline CDR1 and CDR2: SGHTA and FQGNSA. This CDR3 region has 15 residues. CDR3 protein: CASSSNSGRWNGQFF. The CDR3 coding sequence is TGTGCCAGCAGCTCAAATAGCGGGAGATGGAATGGGCAGTTCTTC.

The J gene is TRBJ2-1, the V gene TRBV7-3, with TRBD1 matching over 7 bases. With V trimmed by 6 bases and J by 10 bases, 6 bases remained unmatched. Germline V CDR1 and CDR2: SGHTA, FQGTGA. The CDR3 spans 12 residues. Here the CDR3 DNA reads TGTGCCAGCAGTTATCTAGGGGGCGAGCAGTTCTTC. Translated: CASSYLGGEQFF.

V usage is TRBV9 and J usage is TRBJ2-7, with D maybe TRBD2 (7 bases). V was clipped by 3 bases and J by 0 bases, with 16 bases between them. The CDR3 is 16 residues long. Germline loops: CDR1 SGDLS, CDR2 YYNGEE. This chain's CDR3 is CASSAGGGASSYEQYF. CDR3 nucleotides: TGTGCCAGCAGCGCCGGTGGGGGGGCCAGCTCCTACGAGCAGTACTTC.

With respect to this clonotype: The junction and the germline gene differ at one end; a read error may be behind it. The J gene is TRBJ1-6, the V gene TRBV20-1; TRBD1 matches 10 bases. Germline CDR1 and CDR2: DFQATT and SNEGSKA (reference sequence). This CDR3 spans 14 amino acids. The CDR3 loop is CSAERQGAYSPPHF. The CDR3 bases are TGCAGTGCTGAGCGACAGGGGGCGTATTCACCCCCCCACTTT.

The rearrangement uses TRBV7-8 and TRBJ2-7, with 9 bases lining up with TRBD2. Trimming cost V 1 base and J 2 bases; bases outside gene matches: 6. Germline assignment: CDR1 SGHVS and CDR2 FQNEAQ. The CDR3 runs 16 residues. This CDR3 is CASSLEGLAGTYEQYF. The CDR3 DNA follows: TGTGCCAGCAGCTTAGAGGGCCTAGCGGGAACCTACGAGCAGTACTTC.

This clonotype came up a few times. This clone may be a read error of a much larger clone one base away. J is TRBJ2-3 and V is TRBV10-3; D gene uncertain. The CDR3 loop spans 12 amino acids. The germline V gene has CDR1 ENHRY and CDR2 SYGVKD. DNA for the CDR3: TGTGCCATCAGGGAGTCTGCAGATACGCAGTATTTT. Residues: CAIRESADTQYF.

This clonotype came up a few times. This chain links TRBV20-1 with TRBJ2-3; the D gene is possibly TRBD1 (5 bases). The germline V and J ends were trimmed by 2 bases and 7 bases, with 10 bases remaining between them. Germline-derived CDR1 and CDR2 are DFQATT and SNEGSKA (reference sequence). The CDR3 covers 12 residues. The CDR3 is CSARLGLNTQYF. CDR3 sequence (DNA): TGCAGTGCTAGATTGGGGCTTAATACGCAGTATTTT.

This clonotype has a single count. The chain is built from TRBV4-1 and TRBJ2-2; D call uncertain. CDR3 length equals 15 residues. The germline CDR1 and CDR2 sequences are MGHRA and YSYEKL. The V and J ends lost 7 bases and 5 bases respectively, with 17 bases between them. DNA of the CDR3: TGCGCCAGCAACGAAGACCGTGCGTCTACCGGGGAGCTGTTTTTT. Translation: CASNEDRASTGELFF.

V is TRBV29-1 and J is TRBJ2-3; D might be TRBD2 (5 bases). Germline V gene data show CDR1 as SQVTM and CDR2 as ANQGSEA. This CDR3 contains 14 residues. The germline V and J ends were trimmed by 7 bases and 4 bases, with 18 bases remaining between them. CDR3 nucleotides: TGCAGCGCACGGCCGGGATCAAACGCAGATACGCAGTATTTT. Translation: CSARPGSNADTQYF.